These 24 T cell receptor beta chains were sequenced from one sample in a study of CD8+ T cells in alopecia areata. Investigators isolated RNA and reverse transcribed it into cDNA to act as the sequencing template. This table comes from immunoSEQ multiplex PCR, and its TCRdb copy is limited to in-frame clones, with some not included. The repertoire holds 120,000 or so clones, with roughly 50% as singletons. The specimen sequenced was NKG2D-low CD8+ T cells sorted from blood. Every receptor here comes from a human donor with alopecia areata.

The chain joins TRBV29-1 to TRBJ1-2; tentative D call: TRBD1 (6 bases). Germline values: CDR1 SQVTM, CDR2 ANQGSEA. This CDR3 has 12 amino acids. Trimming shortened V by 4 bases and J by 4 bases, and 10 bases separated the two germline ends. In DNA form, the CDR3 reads TGCAGCGTTGTTCAGGGGAGCTATGGCTACACCTTC. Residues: CSVVQGSYGYTF.

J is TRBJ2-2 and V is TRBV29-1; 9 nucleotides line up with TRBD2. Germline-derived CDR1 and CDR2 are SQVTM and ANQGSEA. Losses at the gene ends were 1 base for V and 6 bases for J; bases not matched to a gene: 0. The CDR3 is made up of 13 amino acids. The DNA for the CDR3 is TGCAGCGTTGAAGGACTAGCGGCCGGGGAGCTGTTTTTT. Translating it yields CSVEGLAAGELFF.

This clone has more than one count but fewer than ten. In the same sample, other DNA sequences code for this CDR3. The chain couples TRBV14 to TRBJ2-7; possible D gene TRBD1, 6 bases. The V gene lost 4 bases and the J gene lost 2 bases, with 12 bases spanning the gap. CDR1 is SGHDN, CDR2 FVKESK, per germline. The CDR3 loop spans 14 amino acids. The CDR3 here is CASSPLTGTYEQYF. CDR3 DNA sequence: TGTGCCAGCAGCCCTTTGACAGGAACCTACGAGCAGTACTTC.

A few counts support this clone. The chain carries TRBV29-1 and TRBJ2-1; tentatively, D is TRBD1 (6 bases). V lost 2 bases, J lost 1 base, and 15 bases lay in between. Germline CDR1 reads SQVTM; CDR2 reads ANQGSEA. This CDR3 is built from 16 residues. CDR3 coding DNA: TGCAGCGTTGAATGGGCAGGGGCCTTTTCCTACAATGAGCAGTTCTTC. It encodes CSVEWAGAFSYNEQFF.

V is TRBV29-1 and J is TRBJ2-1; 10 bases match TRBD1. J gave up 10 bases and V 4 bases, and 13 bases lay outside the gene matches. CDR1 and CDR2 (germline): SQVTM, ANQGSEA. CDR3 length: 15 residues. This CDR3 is CSVANGTGVVREQFF. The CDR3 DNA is TGCAGCGTTGCGAACGGGACAGGGGTCGTGCGGGAGCAGTTCTTC.

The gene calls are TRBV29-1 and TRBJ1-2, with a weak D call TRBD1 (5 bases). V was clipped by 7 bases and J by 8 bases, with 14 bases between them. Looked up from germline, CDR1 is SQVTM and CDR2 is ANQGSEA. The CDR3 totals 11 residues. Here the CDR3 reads CSEKEGPGYTF. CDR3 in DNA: TGCAGCGAAAAAGAGGGGCCCGGCTACACCTTC.

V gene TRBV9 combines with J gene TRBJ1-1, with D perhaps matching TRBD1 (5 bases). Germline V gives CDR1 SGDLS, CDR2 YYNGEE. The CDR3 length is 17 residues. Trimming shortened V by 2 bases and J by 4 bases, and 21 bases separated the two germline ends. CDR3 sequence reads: CASSVSWSRGGGTEAFF. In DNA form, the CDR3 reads TGTGCCAGCAGCGTCTCCTGGAGCCGGGGCGGGGGCACTGAAGCTTTCTTT. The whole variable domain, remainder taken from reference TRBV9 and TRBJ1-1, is DSGVTQTPKHLITATGQRVTLRCSPRSGDLSVYWYQQSLDQGLQFLIQYYNGEERAKGNILERFSAQQFPDLHSELNLSSLELGDSALYFCASSVSWSRGGGTEAFFGQGTRLTVV.

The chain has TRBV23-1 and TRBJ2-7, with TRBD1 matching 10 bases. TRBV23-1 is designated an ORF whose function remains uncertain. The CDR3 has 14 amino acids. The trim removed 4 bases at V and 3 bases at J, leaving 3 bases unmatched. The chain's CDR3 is CASSRRDRGYEQYF. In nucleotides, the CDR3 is TGCGCCAGCAGTCGCCGGGACAGGGGCTACGAGCAGTACTTC.

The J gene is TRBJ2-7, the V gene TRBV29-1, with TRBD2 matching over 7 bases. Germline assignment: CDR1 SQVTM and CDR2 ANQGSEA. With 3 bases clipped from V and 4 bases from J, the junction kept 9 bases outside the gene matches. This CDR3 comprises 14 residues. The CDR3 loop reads CSVEYRGGGYEQYF. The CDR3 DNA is TGCAGCGTTGAGTACCGCGGGGGTGGATACGAGCAGTACTTC.

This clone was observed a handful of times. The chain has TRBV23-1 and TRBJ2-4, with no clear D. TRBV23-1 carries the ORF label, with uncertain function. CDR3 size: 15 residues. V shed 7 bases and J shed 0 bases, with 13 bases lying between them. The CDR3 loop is CASTRSRVAKNIQYF. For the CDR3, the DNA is TGCGCCAGCACCCGATCGAGAGTAGCCAAAAACATTCAGTACTTC.

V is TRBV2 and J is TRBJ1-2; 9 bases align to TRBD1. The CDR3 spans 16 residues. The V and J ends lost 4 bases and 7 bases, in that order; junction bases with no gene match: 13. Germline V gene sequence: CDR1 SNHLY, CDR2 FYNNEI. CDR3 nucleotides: TGTGCCAGCAGTGCCTCAAGAACCGGGACAGGGCTTGGCTACACCTTC. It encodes CASSASRTGTGLGYTF. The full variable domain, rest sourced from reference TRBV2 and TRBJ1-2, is EPEVTQTPSHQVTQMGQEVILRCVPISNHLYFYWYRQILGQKVEFLVSFYNNEISEKSEIFDDQFSVERPDGSNFTLKIRSTKLEDSAMYFCASSASRTGTGLGYTFGSGTRLTVV.

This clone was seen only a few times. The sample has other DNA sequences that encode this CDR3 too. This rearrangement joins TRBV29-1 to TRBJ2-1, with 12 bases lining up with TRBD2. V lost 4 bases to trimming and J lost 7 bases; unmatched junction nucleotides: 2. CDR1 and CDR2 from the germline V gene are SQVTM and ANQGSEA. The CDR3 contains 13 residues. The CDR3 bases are TGCAGCGTTGTCGGACTAGCGGGGAATGAGCAGTTCTTC. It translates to CSVVGLAGNEQFF.

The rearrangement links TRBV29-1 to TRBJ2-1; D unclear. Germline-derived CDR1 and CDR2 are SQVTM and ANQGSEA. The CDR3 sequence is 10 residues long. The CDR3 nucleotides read TGCAGTGCAATAGATCATGAGCAGTTCTTC. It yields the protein CSAIDHEQFF.

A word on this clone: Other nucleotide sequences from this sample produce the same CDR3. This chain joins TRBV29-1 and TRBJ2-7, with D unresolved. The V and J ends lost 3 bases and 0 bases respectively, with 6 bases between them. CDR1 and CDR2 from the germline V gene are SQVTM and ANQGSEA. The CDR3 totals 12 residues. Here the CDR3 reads CSVDTGSYEQYF. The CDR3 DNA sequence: TGCAGCGTTGACACGGGCTCCTACGAGCAGTACTTC.

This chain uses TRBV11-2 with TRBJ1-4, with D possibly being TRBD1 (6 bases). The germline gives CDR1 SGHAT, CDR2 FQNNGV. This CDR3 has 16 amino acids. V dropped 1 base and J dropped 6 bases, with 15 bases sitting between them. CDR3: CASSLVLGAKDEKLFF. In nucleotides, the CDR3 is TGTGCCAGCAGCTTAGTGCTGGGGGCCAAAGATGAAAAACTGTTTTTT.

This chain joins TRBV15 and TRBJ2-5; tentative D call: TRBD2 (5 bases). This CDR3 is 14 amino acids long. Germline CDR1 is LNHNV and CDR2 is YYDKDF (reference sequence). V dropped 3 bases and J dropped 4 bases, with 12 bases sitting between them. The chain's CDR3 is CATSSAGGGETQYF. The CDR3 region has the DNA TGTGCCACCAGCAGTGCCGGTGGAGGAGAGACCCAGTACTTC.

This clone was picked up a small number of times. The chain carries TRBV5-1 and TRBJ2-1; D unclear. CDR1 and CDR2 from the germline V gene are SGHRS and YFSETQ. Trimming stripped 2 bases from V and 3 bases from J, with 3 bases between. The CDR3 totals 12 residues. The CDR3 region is CASSFSYNEQFF. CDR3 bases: TGCGCCAGCAGCTTCAGCTACAATGAGCAGTTCTTC. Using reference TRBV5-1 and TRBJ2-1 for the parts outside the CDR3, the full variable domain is KAGVTQTPRYLIKTRGQQVTLSCSPISGHRSVSWYQQTPGQGLQFLFEYFSETQRNKGNFPGRFSGRQFSNSRSEMNVSTLELGDSALYLCASSFSYNEQFFGPGTRLTVL.

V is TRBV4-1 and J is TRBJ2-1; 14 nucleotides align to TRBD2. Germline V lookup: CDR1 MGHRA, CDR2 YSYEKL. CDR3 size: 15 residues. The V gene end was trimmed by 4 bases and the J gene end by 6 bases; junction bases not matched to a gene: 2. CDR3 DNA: TGCGCCAGCAGCCTAGGGACTAGCGGGGGCAATGAGCAGTTCTTC. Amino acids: CASSLGTSGGNEQFF.

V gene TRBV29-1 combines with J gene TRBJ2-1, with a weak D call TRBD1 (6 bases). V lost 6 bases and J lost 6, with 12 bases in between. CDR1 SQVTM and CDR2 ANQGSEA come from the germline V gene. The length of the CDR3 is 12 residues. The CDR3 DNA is TGCAGCGTCGGTACAGGGAGCAATGAGCAGTTCTTC. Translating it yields CSVGTGSNEQFF.

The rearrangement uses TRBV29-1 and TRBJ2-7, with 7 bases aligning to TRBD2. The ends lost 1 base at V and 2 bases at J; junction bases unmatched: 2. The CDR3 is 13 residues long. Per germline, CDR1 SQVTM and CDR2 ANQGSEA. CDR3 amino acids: CSVEGTRPYEQYF. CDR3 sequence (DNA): TGCAGCGTTGAAGGGACTAGGCCCTACGAGCAGTACTTC.

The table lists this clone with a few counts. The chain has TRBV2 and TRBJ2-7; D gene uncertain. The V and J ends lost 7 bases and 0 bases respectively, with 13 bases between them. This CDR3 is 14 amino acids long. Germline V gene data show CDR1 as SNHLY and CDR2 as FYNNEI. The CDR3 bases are TGTGCCAGCATGGTCCCCGCTCACTCCTACGAGCAGTACTTC. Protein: CASMVPAHSYEQYF.

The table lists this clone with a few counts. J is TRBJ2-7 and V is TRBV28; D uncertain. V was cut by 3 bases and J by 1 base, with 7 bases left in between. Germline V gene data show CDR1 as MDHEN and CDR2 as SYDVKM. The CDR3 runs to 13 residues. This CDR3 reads CASSFGQSYEQYF. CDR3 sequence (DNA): TGTGCCAGCAGTTTTGGTCAGTCCTACGAGCAGTACTTC.

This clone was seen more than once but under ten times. CDR3 nucleotide sequence: TGCAGCGTTGAAGCCATCGGGGCACCCGGCCCCGAGCAGTACTTC. This translates into CSVEAIGAPGPEQYF. The rearrangement joins TRBV29-1 to TRBJ2-7; D may correspond to TRBD1 or TRBD2 (5 bases each). The CDR3 is 15 amino acids. The V gene's germline CDR1 is SQVTM and CDR2 ANQGSEA. Trimming left V 1 base short and J 6 bases short, with 19 bases between.

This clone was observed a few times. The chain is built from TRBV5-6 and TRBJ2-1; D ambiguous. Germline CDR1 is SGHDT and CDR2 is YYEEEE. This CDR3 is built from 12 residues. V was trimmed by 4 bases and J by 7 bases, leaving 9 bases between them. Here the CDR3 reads CASSLTENEQFF. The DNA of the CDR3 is TGTGCCAGCAGCCTGACGGAAAATGAGCAGTTCTTC.